Listed here are 26 T cell receptor beta chains from one sample, sequenced in a study of shared clonotypes between healthy human individuals. In the naive CD8 group, cells lacked CD45RO and were positively selected for CCR7, so terminally differentiated effector memory CD45RA+ cells were left out. Some clones are missing from TCRdb's copy, which holds only in-frame ones; the method was immunoSEQ multiplex PCR. The sample shows 700,000 to 950,000 clones, roughly 96% of them seen only once. Material: naive CD8+ T cells sorted from blood. The source of these receptors is a man younger than 40 in good health.

The chain uses TRBV29-1 and TRBJ2-2, with unresolved D. The CDR3 loop spans 13 amino acids. The V and J ends lost 4 bases and 2 bases respectively, with 8 bases between them. CDR1 and CDR2 from the germline V gene are SQVTM and ANQGSEA. The CDR3 nucleotides are TGCAGCGTTGCTCAGCTAAACACCGGGGAGCTGTTTTTT. Translation gives CSVAQLNTGELFF.

A note on this clone: This same CDR3 is encoded by further DNA sequences in the sample. The rearrangement uses TRBV7-9 and TRBJ1-1, with a weak D call TRBD1 (6 bases). Trimming removed 5 bases from V and 1 base from J, with 11 bases in between. Germline CDR1 reads SEHNR; CDR2 reads FQNEAQ (reference sequence). This CDR3 region has 14 residues. CDR3 protein: CASSLGGWNTEAFF. CDR3 nucleotide sequence: TGTGCCAGCAGCCTAGGGGGTTGGAACACTGAAGCTTTCTTT.

V gene TRBV7-9 combines with J gene TRBJ2-7, with D unresolved. The CDR3 contains 14 residues. Germline-derived CDR1 and CDR2 are SEHNR and FQNEAQ (reference sequence). Trimming took 1 base from V and 2 from J, leaving 9 bases between them. CDR3 coding DNA: TGTGCCAGCAGCTTAGTAGAGGTGGCCTACGAGCAGTACTTC. The encoded protein is CASSLVEVAYEQYF.

This chain links TRBV29-1 with TRBJ2-1; 11 bases are a match to TRBD2. Trimming took 4 bases from V and 7 from J; bases not matched to a gene: 15. The CDR3 loop spans 17 amino acids. Germline assignment: CDR1 SQVTM and CDR2 ANQGSEA. CDR3 coding DNA: TGCAGCGTTGCTCTCGCGCACTCTAGCGGGAGGTTTAATGAGCAGTTCTTC. Residues: CSVALAHSSGRFNEQFF.

V usage is TRBV7-9 and J usage is TRBJ2-1; 7 nucleotides line up with TRBD2. The CDR3 sequence is 16 residues long. V dropped 8 bases and J dropped 7; count of bases not matched to a gene: 17. Germline loops: CDR1 SEHNR, CDR2 FQNEAQ (reference sequence). Here the CDR3 DNA reads TGTGCCAGCTCCTACTCTGGGGATCGGGAGGCGAATGAGCAGTTCTTC. It translates to CASSYSGDREANEQFF.

The gene calls are TRBV19 and TRBJ2-1, with D perhaps being TRBD1 or TRBD2 (5 bases each). V lost 3 bases to trimming and J lost 7 bases, with 10 bases between them. Germline CDR1 and CDR2: LNHDA and SQIVND (reference sequence). This CDR3 region has 13 residues. CDR3 sequence: CASSIGAANEQFF. As DNA, the CDR3 is TGTGCCAGTAGTATCGGGGCAGCAAATGAGCAGTTCTTC. The whole variable domain, remainder taken from reference TRBV19 and TRBJ2-1, is DGGITQSPKYLFRKEGQNVTLSCEQNLNHDAMYWYRQDPGQGLRLIYYSQIVNDFQKGDIAEGYSVSREKKESFPLTVTSAQKNPTAFYLCASSIGAANEQFFGPGTRLTVL.

The chain recombines TRBV9 with TRBJ1-1; D remains unclear. The CDR3 totals 14 residues. Germline V CDR1 and CDR2: SGDLS, YYNGEE. Deletions cut 5 bases from V and 0 bases from J, with 11 bases between. Here the CDR3 DNA reads TGTGCCAGCAGGGAAATTTACATGAACACTGAAGCTTTCTTT. The encoded protein is CASREIYMNTEAFF. The whole variable domain, remainder taken from reference TRBV9 and TRBJ1-1, is DSGVTQTPKHLITATGQRVTLRCSPRSGDLSVYWYQQSLDQGLQFLIQYYNGEERAKGNILERFSAQQFPDLHSELNLSSLELGDSALYFCASREIYMNTEAFFGQGTRLTVV.

V usage is TRBV10-2 and J usage is TRBJ2-5; D gene uncertain. Trimming took 3 bases from V and 2 from J, leaving 13 bases between them. Germline lookup yields CDR1 WSHSY and CDR2 SAAADI. The CDR3 is 15 amino acids. The DNA for the CDR3 is TGCGCCAGCAGTGATGGTGGCACTGGGCAAGAGACCCAGTACTTC. It yields the protein CASSDGGTGQETQYF.

Comment on this clone: Other DNA sequences in this specimen translate into the identical CDR3. This sequence joins TRBV19 and TRBJ2-3; 12 bases are a match to TRBD2. V gave up 3 bases and J gave up 3 bases; unmatched junction bases: 1. The CDR3 is 15 residues long. Germline CDR1 LNHDA, CDR2 SQIVND (reference sequence). This CDR3 reads CASSIGTSGTDTQYF. CDR3 DNA: TGTGCCAGTAGTATCGGGACTAGCGGGACAGATACGCAGTATTTT. Full variable domain (remainder filled in from reference TRBV19 and TRBJ2-3): DGGITQSPKYLFRKEGQNVTLSCEQNLNHDAMYWYRQDPGQGLRLIYYSQIVNDFQKGDIAEGYSVSREKKESFPLTVTSAQKNPTAFYLCASSIGTSGTDTQYFGPGTRLTVL.

This chain links TRBV9 with TRBJ2-1; a possible D gene is TRBD2 (6 bases). This CDR3 comprises 15 residues. Germline CDR1 reads SGDLS; CDR2 reads YYNGEE. The V end was cut by 4 bases, the J end by 4 bases, with 15 bases between. The CDR3 loop reads CASSPTGGEYNEQFF. The CDR3 DNA reads TGTGCCAGCAGCCCTACCGGCGGGGAGTACAATGAGCAGTTCTTC. The variable domain in full, with the rest retrieved from reference TRBV9 and TRBJ2-1, is DSGVTQTPKHLITATGQRVTLRCSPRSGDLSVYWYQQSLDQGLQFLIQYYNGEERAKGNILERFSAQQFPDLHSELNLSSLELGDSALYFCASSPTGGEYNEQFFGPGTRLTVL.

The rearrangement uses TRBV9 and TRBJ1-4; tentatively, D is TRBD1 (5 bases). Trimming stripped 0 bases from V and 7 bases from J, with 10 bases between. Germline values: CDR1 SGDLS, CDR2 YYNGEE. The CDR3 sequence is 14 residues long. CDR3: CASSVGEGFEKLFF. The CDR3 DNA reads TGTGCCAGCAGCGTAGGAGAGGGGTTTGAAAAACTGTTTTTT.

The DNA for the CDR3 is TGTGCCAGCTCTAGCGGGAGGGACCGCTCCTACGAGCAGTACTTC. Encoded protein: CASSSGRDRSYEQYF. The genes are TRBV2 and TRBJ2-7; 12 positions agree with TRBD2. In germline, CDR1 is SNHLY, CDR2 FYNNEI. The CDR3 contains 15 residues. V was pared by 8 bases and J by 0 bases, with 5 bases of the junction left unmatched.

This chain uses TRBV29-1 with TRBJ2-7; D remains ambiguous. V was shortened by 3 bases and J by 5 bases, with 8 bases between the two germline ends. The germline gives CDR1 SQVTM, CDR2 ANQGSEA. The CDR3 extends over 11 amino acids. CDR3 DNA: TGCAGCGTTGATGTGCAGAACGAGCAGTACTTC. This encodes CSVDVQNEQYF.

This chain joins TRBV15 and TRBJ2-1; the match to TRBD2 covers 7 bases. This CDR3 is built from 14 residues. Trimming took 0 bases from V and 7 from J; bases not matched to a gene: 3. Germline CDR1 reads LNHNV; CDR2 reads YYDKDF (reference sequence). The chain's CDR3 is CATSREGGRNEQFF. Written as DNA, the CDR3 is TGTGCCACCAGCAGAGAAGGCGGGAGAAATGAGCAGTTCTTC.

The rearrangement uses TRBV11-2 and TRBJ1-1; 9 nucleotides match TRBD1. The CDR3 is made up of 16 amino acids. Looked up from germline, CDR1 is SGHAT and CDR2 is FQNNGV. After removal of 7 bases from V and 4 bases from J, the junction contained 13 bases not matched to a gene. The CDR3 region has the DNA TGTGCCAGCATCCCATCACCGGGACAGGGTTTCACTGAAGCTTTCTTT. This gives the protein CASIPSPGQGFTEAFF.

This clone was seen once. The V call is TRBV29-1, the J call TRBJ2-7, with 7 bases aligning to TRBD1. Germline V gives CDR1 SQVTM, CDR2 ANQGSEA. Trimming at V came to 4 bases and at J to 3 bases, leaving 12 bases not matched to a gene. This CDR3 spans 15 amino acids. CDR3 loop: CSVVPVGTENYEQYF. The CDR3 DNA sequence: TGCAGCGTTGTACCTGTCGGGACAGAAAACTACGAGCAGTACTTC.

V gene TRBV27 combines with J gene TRBJ2-1; D gene ambiguous. Trimming took 2 bases from V and 1 from J, leaving 9 bases between them. The CDR3 is made up of 15 amino acids. Germline V gene data show CDR1 as MNHEY and CDR2 as SMNVEV (reference sequence). The CDR3: CASSLGGTSYNEQFF. The CDR3 DNA follows: TGTGCCAGCAGTTTAGGTGGAACTTCCTACAATGAGCAGTTCTTC.

The chain recombines TRBV5-1 with TRBJ2-7; 9 bases map to TRBD1. V lost 4 bases to trimming and J lost 5 bases; unmatched junction nucleotides: 7. This CDR3 contains 14 residues. The V gene's germline CDR1 is SGHRS and CDR2 YFSETQ. The chain's CDR3 is CASSPGQGIDEQYF. The DNA for the CDR3 is TGCGCCAGCAGCCCTGGACAGGGGATAGACGAGCAGTACTTC.

V usage is TRBV9 and J usage is TRBJ2-2; TRBD1 is a possible D gene (6 bases). Trimming pared 7 bases from V and 0 bases from J, leaving 10 bases between. Germline V CDR1 and CDR2: SGDLS, YYNGEE. The CDR3 is made up of 14 amino acids. This chain's CDR3 is CASRPGANTGELFF. The CDR3 DNA is TGTGCCAGCCGTCCAGGGGCGAACACCGGGGAGCTGTTTTTT.

The chain employs TRBV11-3 and TRBJ1-1, with 8 bases lining up with TRBD1. This CDR3 has 16 residues. The V and J ends lost 5 bases and 7 bases, in that order; junction bases with no gene match: 15. The V gene's germline CDR1 is SGHNT and CDR2 YENEEA. CDR3 nucleotide sequence: TGTGCCAGCAGCCACAGAAAGACAGGGGAAATGGGTGAAGCTTTCTTT. It codes for CASSHRKTGEMGEAFF.

V is TRBV7-9 and J is TRBJ2-2; 9 bases fit TRBD1. The germline V gene encodes CDR1 SEHNR and CDR2 FQNEAQ (reference sequence). With V trimmed by 8 bases and J by 1 base, 5 bases remained unmatched. The CDR3 length is 15 residues. CDR3 amino acids: CASPRQGGNTGELFF. The CDR3 nucleotides are TGTGCCAGCCCCAGACAGGGGGGGAACACCGGGGAGCTGTTTTTT.

Worth noting for this clone: The same CDR3 can be traced to other DNA sequences in this sample. This chain links TRBV2 with TRBJ2-1; D is ambiguous. Germline loops: CDR1 SNHLY, CDR2 FYNNEI. V shed 8 bases and J shed 0 bases, with 5 bases lying between them. CDR3 length: 12 amino acids. The CDR3 loop reads CASSNSYNEQFF. CDR3 DNA: TGTGCCAGCTCTAACTCCTACAATGAGCAGTTCTTC.

About this clone: Different DNA sequences within this sample yield the same CDR3. V usage is TRBV13 and J usage is TRBJ2-7, with D perhaps matching TRBD2 (6 bases). V was pared by 4 bases and J by 4 bases, with 14 bases between. Germline-derived CDR1 and CDR2 are PRHDT and FYEKMQ (reference sequence). The CDR3 length is 14 residues. The CDR3 coding sequence is TGTGCCAGCAGCTCCAGACAGAGCGGGTACGAGCAGTACTTC. Protein: CASSSRQSGYEQYF.

Comment on this clone: In the same sample, other DNA sequences code for this CDR3. CDR3 in amino acids: CASSLLTDTQYF. The CDR3 DNA reads as TGTGCCAGCAGCTTGTTGACAGATACGCAGTATTTT. This rearrangement joins TRBV7-9 to TRBJ2-3; D unclear. Germline V gene sequence: CDR1 SEHNR, CDR2 FQNEAQ (reference sequence). V gave up 3 bases and J gave up 3 bases, with 4 bases separating them. This CDR3 comprises 12 residues.

The gene calls are TRBV5-4 and TRBJ2-5; D gene unclear. CDR1 and CDR2 from the germline V gene are SGHNT and YYREEE (reference sequence). CDR3 length: 14 residues. With 2 bases removed from V and 2 bases from J, the gap between germline ends came to 10 bases. The CDR3 DNA is TGTGCCAGCAGCTTTGAACAGCAGCAAGAGACCCAGTACTTC. Translated: CASSFEQQQETQYF.

This rearrangement joins TRBV14 to TRBJ2-2; 8 bases fit TRBD1. With 5 bases clipped from V and 6 bases from J, the junction kept 11 bases outside the gene matches. CDR3 length: 16 residues. The germline V gene encodes CDR1 SGHDN and CDR2 FVKESK. The CDR3 sequence: CASSEHDRGSSGELFF. For the CDR3, the DNA is TGTGCCAGCAGCGAACATGACAGGGGCAGTTCCGGGGAGCTGTTTTTT. The complete variable domain, with remaining parts taken from reference TRBV14 and TRBJ2-2, reads EAGVTQFPSHSVIEKGQTVTLRCDPISGHDNLYWYRRVMGKEIKFLLHFVKESKQDESGMPNNRFLAERTGGTYSTLKVQPAELEDSGVYFCASSEHDRGSSGELFFGEGSRLTVL.